These 13 T cell receptor beta chains share one sample of origin, sequenced in a study of T cells in Graves' hyperthyroidism and ophthalmopathy. What was amplified from RNA transcripts were TCR beta CDR3 regions. TCR CDR3 regions were first amplified by RT-PCR with HTBI primers. MiXCR was run by TCRdb on the multiplex PCR reads, yielding one entry per CDR3 protein. The sample lists approximately 530,000 distinct CDR3 sequences; 16% were seen once. Sequencing was carried out using blood. The source is a woman younger than 35 with Graves' hyperthyroidism.

This clonotype has ten or more counts. This sequence joins TRBV7-3 and TRBJ2-3, with 7 bases that match TRBD2. The junction had 6 bases not matched to a gene; V was cut back by 5 bases and J by 1 base. Germline lookup yields CDR1 SGHTA and CDR2 FQGTGA. The CDR3 sequence is 15 residues long. The CDR3 protein is CASSPAGRGTDTQYF. CDR3 nucleotides: TGTGCCAGCAGCCCAGCGGGGAGAGGCACAGATACGCAGTATTTT. The whole variable domain, remainder taken from reference TRBV7-3 and TRBJ2-3, is GAGVSQTPSNKVTEKGKYVELRCDPISGHTALYWYRQSLGQGPEFLIYFQGTGAADDSGLPNDRFFAVRPEGSVSTLKIQRTERGDSAVYLCASSPAGRGTDTQYFGPGTRLTVL.

This clonotype was observed many times. The rearrangement links TRBV11-3 to TRBJ2-1; TRBD2 agrees at 9 bases. Germline CDR1 reads SGHNT; CDR2 reads YENEEA. CDR3 length equals 13 residues. J was trimmed by 6 bases and V by 6 bases; bases with no gene match: 3. The CDR3 nucleotides read TGTGCCAGCAGTCGCGGGAGGGCCAATGAGCAGTTCTTC. Translating gives CASSRGRANEQFF. The full variable domain, completed using reference TRBV11-3 and TRBJ2-1, is EAGVVQSPRYKIIEKKQPVAFWCNPISGHNTLYWYLQNLGQGPELLIRYENEEAVDDSQLPKDRFSAERLKGVDSTLKIQPAELGDSAVYLCASSRGRANEQFFGPGTRLTVL.

This chain connects TRBV28 to TRBJ1-6, with 9 bases matching TRBD1. The V segment lost 5 bases and the J segment 7 bases; nucleotides outside the gene matches: 9. Germline CDR1 is MDHEN and CDR2 is SYDVKM. The CDR3 loop spans 16 amino acids. CDR3 bases: TGTGCCAGCAGTGCGCTACAGGGGGCAGGAAATTCACCCCTCCACTTT. Translation: CASSALQGAGNSPLHF. The complete variable domain, with remaining parts taken from reference TRBV28 and TRBJ1-6, reads DVKVTQSSRYLVKRTGEKVFLECVQDMDHENMFWYRQDPGLGLRLIYFSYDVKMKEKGDIPEGYSVSREKKERFSLILESASTNQTSMYLCASSALQGAGNSPLHFGNGTRLTVT.

V gene TRBV20-1 combines with J gene TRBJ1-1, with 7 positions matching TRBD1. The CDR3 is 13 residues long. Germline V gives CDR1 DFQATT, CDR2 SNEGSKA (reference sequence). CDR3 bases: TGCAGCGTAACAACAGGGGAGGTTCATGAAGCTTTCTTT. This sequence encodes CSVTTGEVHEAFF.

This sequence joins TRBV7-9 and TRBJ2-2; no definite D call. Trimming pared 0 bases from V and 4 bases from J, leaving 6 bases between. The germline gives CDR1 SEHNR, CDR2 FQNEAQ (reference sequence). The CDR3 extends over 14 amino acids. The DNA for the CDR3 is TGTGCCAGCAGCTTAGCGCCGGTCACCGGGGAGCTGTTTTTT. This gives the protein CASSLAPVTGELFF.

This clonotype has a count of ten or more. The rearrangement links TRBV27 to TRBJ2-3, with 9 bases aligning to TRBD2. The CDR3 contains 18 residues. In germline, CDR1 is MNHEY, CDR2 SMNVEV (reference sequence). Trimming cost V 2 bases and J 6 bases; bases outside gene matches: 15. CDR3 in DNA: TGTGCCAGCAGTTTAGGCCCCACCCTAGCGGGGAGACAGGATACGCAGTATTTT. Residues: CASSLGPTLAGRQDTQYF.

This clonotype appeared many times. The chain is built from TRBV11-2 and TRBJ2-7; TRBD2 aligns across 8 bases. The V segment lost 2 bases and the J segment 6 bases; nucleotides outside the gene matches: 12. The CDR3 has 16 residues. Germline CDR1 and CDR2: SGHAT and FQNNGV. This CDR3 reads CASSLRVGGADGEQYF. The CDR3 region has the DNA TGTGCCAGCAGCTTACGGGTCGGGGGGGCCGACGGCGAGCAGTACTTC.

This clonotype was observed at least ten times. At one end, the junction sequence differs from germline, possibly due to a read error. The CDR3 DNA sequence: TGTGCCAGCAGCTCCCAAGGACAGTTACTTGACTTT. Its protein is CASSSQGQLLDF. The chain combines TRBV7-2 with TRBJ1-6, with D maybe TRBD1 (6 bases). The CDR3 sequence is 12 residues long. CDR1 and CDR2 from the germline V gene are SGHTA and FQGNSA.

A few counts support this clonotype. This chain joins TRBV27 and TRBJ2-7, with D perhaps given as TRBD1 or TRBD2 (5 bases each). The CDR3 totals 13 residues. CDR1 is MNHEY, CDR2 SMNVEV, per germline (reference sequence). V was shortened by 6 bases and J by 4 bases, with 13 bases between the two germline ends. The CDR3 spells CASRWSGRYEQYF. DNA of the CDR3: TGTGCCAGCAGGTGGTCAGGGAGATACGAGCAGTACTTC.

V usage is TRBV5-1 and J usage is TRBJ1-3; tentative D call: TRBD1 (5 bases). Germline lookup yields CDR1 SGHRS and CDR2 YFSETQ. V was clipped by 4 bases and J by 4 bases, with 12 bases between them. The CDR3 totals 14 residues. The CDR3 spells CASSLGGIGNTIYF. The CDR3 region has the DNA TGCGCCAGCAGCCTTGGGGGAATCGGAAACACCATATATTTT.

This clonotype was detected many times. The CDR3 nucleotides are TGTGCCAGCAGCGAACCCTCGGGCGGGAGCTCCTACAATGAGCAGTTCTTC. It is translated as CASSEPSGGSSYNEQFF. The chain has TRBV2 and TRBJ2-1; the match to TRBD2 covers 7 bases. V was clipped by 6 bases and J by 0 bases; unmatched bases: 11. This CDR3 has 17 residues. Germline loops: CDR1 SNHLY, CDR2 FYNNEI.

There are many counts of this clonotype. One end of the junction is discordant with germline, which a read error may explain. CDR3 region: CACRGLTEAFF. The CDR3 nucleotides are TGTGCCTGCAGGGGCCTCACTGAAGCTTTCTTT. The J gene is TRBJ1-1, the V gene TRBV2, with a tentative D call TRBD1 (6 bases). Germline V lookup: CDR1 SNHLY, CDR2 FYNNEI. The CDR3 extends over 11 amino acids.

This clonotype was detected only a few times. This rearrangement joins TRBV14 to TRBJ2-1; D call uncertain. Germline V CDR1 and CDR2: SGHDN, FVKESK. The CDR3 is 12 residues long. Trimming removed 2 bases from V and 13 bases from J, with 12 bases in between. CDR3 loop: CASSQYKQEQFF. The DNA of the CDR3 is TGTGCCAGCAGCCAATACAAACAAGAACAGTTCTTC.